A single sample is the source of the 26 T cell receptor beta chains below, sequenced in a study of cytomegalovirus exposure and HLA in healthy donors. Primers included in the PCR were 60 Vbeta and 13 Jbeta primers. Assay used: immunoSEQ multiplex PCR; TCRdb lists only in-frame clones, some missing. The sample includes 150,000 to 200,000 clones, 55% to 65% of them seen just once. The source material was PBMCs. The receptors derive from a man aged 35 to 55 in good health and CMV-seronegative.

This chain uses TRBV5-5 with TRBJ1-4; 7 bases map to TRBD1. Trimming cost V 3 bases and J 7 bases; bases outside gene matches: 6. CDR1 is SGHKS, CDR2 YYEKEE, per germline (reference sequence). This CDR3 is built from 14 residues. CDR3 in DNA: TGTGCCAGCAGCTCCGGGACAGTCAGTGAAAAACTGTTTTTT. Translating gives CASSSGTVSEKLFF. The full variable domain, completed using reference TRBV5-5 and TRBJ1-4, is DAGVTQSPTHLIKTRGQQVTLRCSPISGHKSVSWYQQVLGQGPQFIFQYYEKEERGRGNFPDRFSARQFPNYSSELNVNALLLGDSALYLCASSSGTVSEKLFFGSGTQLSVL.

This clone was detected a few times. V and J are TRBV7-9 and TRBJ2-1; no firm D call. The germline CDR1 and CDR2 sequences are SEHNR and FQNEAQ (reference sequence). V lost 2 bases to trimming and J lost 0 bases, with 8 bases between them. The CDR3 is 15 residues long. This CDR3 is CASSLPLSSYNEQFF. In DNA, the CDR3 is TGTGCCAGCAGCTTACCTCTAAGCTCCTACAATGAGCAGTTCTTC.

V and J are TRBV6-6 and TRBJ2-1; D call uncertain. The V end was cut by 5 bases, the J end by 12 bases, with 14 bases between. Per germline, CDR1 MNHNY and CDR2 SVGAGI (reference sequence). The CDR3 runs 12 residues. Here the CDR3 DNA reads TGTGCCAGCAGTACAAATGACAAGGTGCAGTTCTTC. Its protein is CASSTNDKVQFF.

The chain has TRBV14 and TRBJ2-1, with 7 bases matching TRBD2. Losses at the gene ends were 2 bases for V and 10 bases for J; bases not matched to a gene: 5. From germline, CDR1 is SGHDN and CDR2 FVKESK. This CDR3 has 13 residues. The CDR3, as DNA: TGTGCCAGCAGCCAATGGAGCGGGGCGGAGCAGTTCTTC. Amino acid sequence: CASSQWSGAEQFF.

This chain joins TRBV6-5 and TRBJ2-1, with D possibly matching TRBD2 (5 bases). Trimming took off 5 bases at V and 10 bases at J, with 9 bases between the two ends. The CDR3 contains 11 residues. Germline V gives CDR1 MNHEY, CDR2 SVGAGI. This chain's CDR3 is CASSPSGEQFF. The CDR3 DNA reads TGTGCCAGCAGTCCCAGCGGAGAGCAGTTCTTC.

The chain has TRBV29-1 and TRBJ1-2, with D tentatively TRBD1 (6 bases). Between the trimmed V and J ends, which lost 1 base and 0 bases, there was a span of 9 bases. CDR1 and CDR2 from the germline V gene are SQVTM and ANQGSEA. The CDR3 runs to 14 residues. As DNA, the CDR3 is TGCAGCGTTGAAGGGACAGAAGCTAACTATGGCTACACCTTC. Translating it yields CSVEGTEANYGYTF.

The CDR3 loop reads CARSESGGTSGMGNEQFF. In nucleotides, the CDR3 is TGTGCCAGAAGCGAATCCGGTGGGACTAGCGGGATGGGGAATGAGCAGTTCTTC. This chain uses TRBV7-5 with TRBJ2-1; TRBD2 is the table's D call, not checked against the DNA. TRBV7-5 is a documented pseudogene. This CDR3 has 18 amino acids.

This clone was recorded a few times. CDR3 amino acids: CASSRGPDEQYF. In DNA, the CDR3 is TGTGCCAGCAGCCGAGGCCCCGACGAGCAGTACTTC. The rearrangement uses TRBV6-5 and TRBJ2-7; D not certain. V was cut by 6 bases and J by 5 bases, with 11 bases left in between. The CDR3 is 12 amino acids. Germline V gene data show CDR1 as MNHEY and CDR2 as SVGAGI.

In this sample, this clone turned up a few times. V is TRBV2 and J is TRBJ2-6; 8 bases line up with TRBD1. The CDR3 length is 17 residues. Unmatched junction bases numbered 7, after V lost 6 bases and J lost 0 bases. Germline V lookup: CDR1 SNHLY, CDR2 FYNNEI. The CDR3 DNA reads TGTGCCAGCAGACCCCCAACAGGGGGCTCTGGGGCCAACGTCCTGACTTTC. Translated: CASRPPTGGSGANVLTF.

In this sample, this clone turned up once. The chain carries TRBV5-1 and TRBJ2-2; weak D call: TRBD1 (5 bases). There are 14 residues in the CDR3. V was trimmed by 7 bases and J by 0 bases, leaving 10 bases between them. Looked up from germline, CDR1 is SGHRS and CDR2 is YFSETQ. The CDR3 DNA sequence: TGCGCCAGCGGGGCAGGGCCGAACACCGGGGAGCTGTTTTTT. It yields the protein CASGAGPNTGELFF.

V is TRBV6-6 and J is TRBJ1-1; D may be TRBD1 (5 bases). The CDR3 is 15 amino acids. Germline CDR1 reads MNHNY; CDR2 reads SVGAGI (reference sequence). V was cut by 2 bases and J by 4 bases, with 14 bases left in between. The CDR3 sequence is CASSYVLGGGTEAFF. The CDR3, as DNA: TGTGCCAGCAGTTACGTCTTGGGGGGAGGCACTGAAGCTTTCTTT.

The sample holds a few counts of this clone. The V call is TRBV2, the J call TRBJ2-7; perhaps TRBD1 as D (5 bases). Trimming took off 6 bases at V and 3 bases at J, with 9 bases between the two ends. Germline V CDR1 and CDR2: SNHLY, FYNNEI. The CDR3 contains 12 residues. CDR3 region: CASSPQGYEQYF. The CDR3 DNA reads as TGTGCCAGCAGCCCTCAGGGCTACGAGCAGTACTTC.

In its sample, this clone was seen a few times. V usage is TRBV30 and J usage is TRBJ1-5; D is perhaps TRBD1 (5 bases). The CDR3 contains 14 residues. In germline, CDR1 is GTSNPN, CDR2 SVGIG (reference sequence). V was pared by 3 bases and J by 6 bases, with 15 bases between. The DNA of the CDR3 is TGTGCCTGGAGAGTTAAGGGGCTTGGTCAGCCCCAGCATTTT. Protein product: CAWRVKGLGQPQHF.

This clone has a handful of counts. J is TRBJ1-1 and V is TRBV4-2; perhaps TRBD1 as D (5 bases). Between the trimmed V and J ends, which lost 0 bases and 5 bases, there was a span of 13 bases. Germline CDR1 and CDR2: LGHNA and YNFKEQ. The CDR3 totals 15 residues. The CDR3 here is CASSQDPRVSTEAFF. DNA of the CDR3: TGTGCCAGCAGCCAAGATCCCAGGGTCTCTACTGAAGCTTTCTTT.

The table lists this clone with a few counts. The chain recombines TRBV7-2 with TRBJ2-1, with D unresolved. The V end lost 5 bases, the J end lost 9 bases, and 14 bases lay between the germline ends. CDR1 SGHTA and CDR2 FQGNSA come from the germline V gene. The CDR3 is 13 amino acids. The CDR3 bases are TGTGCCAGCAGCCTCGCCTTTGGGCCTGAGCAGTTCTTC. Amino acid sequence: CASSLAFGPEQFF. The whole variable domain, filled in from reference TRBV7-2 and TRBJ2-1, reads GAGVSQSPSNKVTEKGKDVELRCDPISGHTALYWYRQSLGQGLEFLIYFQGNSAPDKSGLPSDRFSAERTGGSVSTLTIQRTQQEDSAVYLCASSLAFGPEQFFGPGTRLTVL.

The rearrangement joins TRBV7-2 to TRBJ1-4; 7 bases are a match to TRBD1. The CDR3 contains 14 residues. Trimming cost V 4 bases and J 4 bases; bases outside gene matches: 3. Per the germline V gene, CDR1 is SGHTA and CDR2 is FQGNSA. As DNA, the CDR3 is TGTGCCAGCAGCTGGGACAGCGTTAATGAAAAACTGTTTTTT. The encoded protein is CASSWDSVNEKLFF.

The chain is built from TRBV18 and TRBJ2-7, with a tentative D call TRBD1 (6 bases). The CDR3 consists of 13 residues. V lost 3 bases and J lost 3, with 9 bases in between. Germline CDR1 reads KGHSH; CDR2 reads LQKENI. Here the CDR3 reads CASSPGHFYEQYF. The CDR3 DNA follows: TGTGCCAGCTCACCGGGACACTTCTACGAGCAGTACTTC.

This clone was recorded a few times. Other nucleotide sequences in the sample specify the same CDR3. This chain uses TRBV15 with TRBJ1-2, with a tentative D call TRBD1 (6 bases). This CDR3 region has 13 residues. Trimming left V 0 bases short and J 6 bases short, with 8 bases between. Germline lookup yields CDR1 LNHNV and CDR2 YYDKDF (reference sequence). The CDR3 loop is CATSREEGDGYTF. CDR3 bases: TGTGCCACCAGCAGAGAAGAGGGGGATGGCTACACCTTC.

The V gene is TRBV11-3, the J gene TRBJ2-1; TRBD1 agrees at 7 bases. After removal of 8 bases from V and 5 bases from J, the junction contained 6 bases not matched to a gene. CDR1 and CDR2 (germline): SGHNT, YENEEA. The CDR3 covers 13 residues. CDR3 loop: CASGKGANNEQFF. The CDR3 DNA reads TGTGCCAGCGGAAAGGGGGCTAACAATGAGCAGTTCTTC.

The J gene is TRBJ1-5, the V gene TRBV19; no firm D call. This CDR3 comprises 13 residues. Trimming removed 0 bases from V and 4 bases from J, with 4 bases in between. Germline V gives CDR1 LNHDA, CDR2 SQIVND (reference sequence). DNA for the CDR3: TGTGCCAGTAGTATAGACGGGAATCAGCCCCAGCATTTT. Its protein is CASSIDGNQPQHF.

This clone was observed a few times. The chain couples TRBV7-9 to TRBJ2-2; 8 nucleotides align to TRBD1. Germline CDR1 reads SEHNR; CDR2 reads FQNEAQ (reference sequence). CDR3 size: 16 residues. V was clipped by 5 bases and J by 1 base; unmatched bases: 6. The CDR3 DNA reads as TGTGCCAGCAGCCCTCGGACAGGGATGAACACCGGGGAGCTGTTTTTT. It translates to CASSPRTGMNTGELFF.

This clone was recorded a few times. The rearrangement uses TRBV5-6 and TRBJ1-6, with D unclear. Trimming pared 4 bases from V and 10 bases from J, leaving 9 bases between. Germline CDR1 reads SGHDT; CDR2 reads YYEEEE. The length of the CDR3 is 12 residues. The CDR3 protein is CASSDQRSPLHF. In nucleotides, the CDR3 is TGTGCCAGCAGCGATCAGAGGTCACCCCTCCACTTT.

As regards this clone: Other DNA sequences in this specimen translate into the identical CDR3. The CDR3 DNA sequence: TGTGCCAGCAGCCCCGGGACTGCTGGAAACACCATATATTTT. This codes for CASSPGTAGNTIYF. The V call is TRBV6-6, the J call TRBJ1-3; D possibly corresponds to TRBD1 (5 bases). This CDR3 has 14 amino acids. The germline V gene encodes CDR1 MNHNY and CDR2 SVGAGI (reference sequence). Trimming took off 6 bases at V and 2 bases at J, with 11 bases between the two ends.

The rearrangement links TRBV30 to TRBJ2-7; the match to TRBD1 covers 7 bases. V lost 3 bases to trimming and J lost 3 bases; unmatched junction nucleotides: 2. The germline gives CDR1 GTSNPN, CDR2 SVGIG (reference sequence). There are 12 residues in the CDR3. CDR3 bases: TGTGCCTGGAGAGACAGGGACTACGAGCAGTACTTC. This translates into CAWRDRDYEQYF.

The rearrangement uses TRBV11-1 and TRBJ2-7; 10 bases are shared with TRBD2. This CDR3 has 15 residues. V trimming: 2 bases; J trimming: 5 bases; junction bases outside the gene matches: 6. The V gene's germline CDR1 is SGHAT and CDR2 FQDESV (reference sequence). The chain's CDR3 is CASSLSGREGNEQYF. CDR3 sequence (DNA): TGTGCCAGCAGCTTAAGCGGGAGGGAAGGTAACGAGCAGTACTTC.

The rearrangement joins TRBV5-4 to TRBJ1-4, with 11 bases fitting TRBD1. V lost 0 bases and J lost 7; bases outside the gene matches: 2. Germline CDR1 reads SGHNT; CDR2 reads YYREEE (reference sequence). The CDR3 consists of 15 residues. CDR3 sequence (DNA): TGTGCCAGCAGCTTGGGAGGGACAGGGGGTGAAAAACTGTTTTTT. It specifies CASSLGGTGGEKLFF.